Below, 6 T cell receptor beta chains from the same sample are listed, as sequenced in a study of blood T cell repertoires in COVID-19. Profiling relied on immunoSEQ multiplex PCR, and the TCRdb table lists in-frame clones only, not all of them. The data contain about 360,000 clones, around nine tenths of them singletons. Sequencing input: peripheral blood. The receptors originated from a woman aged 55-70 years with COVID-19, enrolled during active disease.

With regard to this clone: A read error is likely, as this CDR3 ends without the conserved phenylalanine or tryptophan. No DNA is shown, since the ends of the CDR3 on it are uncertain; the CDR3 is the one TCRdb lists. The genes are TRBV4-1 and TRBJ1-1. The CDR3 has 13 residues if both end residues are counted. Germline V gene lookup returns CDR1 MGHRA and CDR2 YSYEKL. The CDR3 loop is CASSQDPSQTSEL.

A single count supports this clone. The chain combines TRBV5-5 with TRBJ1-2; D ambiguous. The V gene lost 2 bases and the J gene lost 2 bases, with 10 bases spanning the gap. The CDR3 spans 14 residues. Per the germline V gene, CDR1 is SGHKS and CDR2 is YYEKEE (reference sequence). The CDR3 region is CASSFYSGNYGYTF. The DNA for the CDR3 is TGTGCCAGCAGCTTCTATAGCGGGAACTATGGCTACACCTTC.

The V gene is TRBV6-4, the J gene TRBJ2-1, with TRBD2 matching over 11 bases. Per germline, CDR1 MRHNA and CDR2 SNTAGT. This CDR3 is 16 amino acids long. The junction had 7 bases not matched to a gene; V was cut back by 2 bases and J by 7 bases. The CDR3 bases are TGTGCCAGCAGTGACCATAGCGGGGGGGCTTCGAATGAGCAGTTCTTC. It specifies CASSDHSGGASNEQFF.

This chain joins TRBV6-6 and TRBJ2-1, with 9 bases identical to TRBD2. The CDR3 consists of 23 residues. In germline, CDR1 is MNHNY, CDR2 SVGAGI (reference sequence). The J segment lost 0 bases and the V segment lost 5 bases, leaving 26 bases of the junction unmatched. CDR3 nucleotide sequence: TGTGCCAGCAGTCGGCCTCTGGAATATTTTGCGGGGGGGCCGTACCTCTCCTACAATGAGCAGTTCTTC. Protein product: CASSRPLEYFAGGPYLSYNEQFF.

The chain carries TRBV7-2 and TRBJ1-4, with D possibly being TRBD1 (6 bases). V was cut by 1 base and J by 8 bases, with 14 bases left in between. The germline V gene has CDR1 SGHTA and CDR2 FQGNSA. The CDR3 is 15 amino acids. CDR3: CASSLGGGHEEKLFF. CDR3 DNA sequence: TGTGCCAGCAGCTTAGGCGGGGGACACGAAGAAAAACTGTTTTTT. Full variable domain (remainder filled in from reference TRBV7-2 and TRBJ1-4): GAGVSQSPSNKVTEKGKDVELRCDPISGHTALYWYRQSLGQGLEFLIYFQGNSAPDKSGLPSDRFSAERTGGSVSTLTIQRTQQEDSAVYLCASSLGGGHEEKLFFGSGTQLSVL.

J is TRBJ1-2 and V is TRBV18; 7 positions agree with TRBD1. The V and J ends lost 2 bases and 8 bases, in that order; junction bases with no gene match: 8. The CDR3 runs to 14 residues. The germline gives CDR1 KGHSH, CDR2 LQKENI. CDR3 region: CASSPKGAVEGYTF. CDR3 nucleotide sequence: TGTGCCAGCTCACCAAAGGGGGCGGTTGAAGGCTACACCTTC.